The 20 T cell receptor beta chains below were found in one sample sequenced in a study of cytomegalovirus exposure and HLA in healthy donors. The study ran its PCR with 60 Vbeta and 13 Jbeta primers. Here immunoSEQ multiplex PCR was the method, and the copy in TCRdb shows in-frame clones only, minus some. The data contain 100,000 to 150,000 clones, 77% of them singletons. The material sequenced was PBMCs. Every receptor here comes from a woman between 35 and 50 years old in good health and CMV-seropositive.

This clone was seen a single time. The chain joins TRBV11-2 to TRBJ2-3, with D possibly being TRBD1 (6 bases). The CDR3 length is 15 residues. Germline CDR1 and CDR2: SGHAT and FQNNGV. With 1 base removed from V and 3 bases from J, the gap between germline ends came to 11 bases. CDR3 sequence (DNA): TGTGCCAGCAGCTTAGGCAGGGGTGGGACAGATACGCAGTATTTT. Its protein is CASSLGRGGTDTQYF.

This chain joins TRBV7-9 and TRBJ2-5; D may be TRBD2 (6 bases). Germline loops: CDR1 SEHNR, CDR2 FQNEAQ (reference sequence). The CDR3 length is 16 residues. The V and J ends lost 5 bases and 4 bases respectively, with 20 bases between them. This chain's CDR3 is CASSKRKTGELETQYF. CDR3 nucleotide sequence: TGTGCCAGCAGCAAACGGAAAACGGGAGAACTAGAGACCCAGTACTTC.

The chain employs TRBV4-1 and TRBJ1-2; a possible D gene is TRBD1 (6 bases). The CDR3 extends over 16 amino acids. V was clipped by 4 bases and J by 4 bases, with 19 bases between them. In germline, CDR1 is MGHRA, CDR2 YSYEKL. The CDR3 is CASSRTRDTDRYGYTF. The CDR3 coding sequence is TGCGCCAGCAGCCGAACCCGGGACACCGATCGCTATGGCTACACCTTC.

This clone was found once. J is TRBJ1-4 and V is TRBV19; 7 bases map to TRBD1. Germline CDR1 reads LNHDA; CDR2 reads SQIVND (reference sequence). Trimming cost V 6 bases and J 0 bases; bases outside gene matches: 10. The CDR3 consists of 17 residues. The CDR3 protein is CASRGTAELTTNEKLFF. The CDR3 DNA reads TGTGCCAGTAGGGGGACAGCCGAACTTACAACTAATGAAAAACTGTTTTTT.

CDR3 DNA: TGTGCCAGCAGTCCTTCGACAGCTAGCTCCTACAATGAGCAGTTCTTC. Translated: CASSPSTASSYNEQFF. This chain links TRBV28 with TRBJ2-1; D might be TRBD1 (5 bases). The CDR3 loop spans 16 amino acids. Between the trimmed V and J ends, which lost 5 bases and 0 bases, there was a span of 14 bases. Germline CDR1 and CDR2: MDHEN and SYDVKM.

The rearrangement joins TRBV7-2 to TRBJ1-4, with 8 bases aligning to TRBD1. The CDR3 is 15 amino acids. Germline loops: CDR1 SGHTA, CDR2 FQGNSA. V dropped 5 bases and J dropped 2; count of bases not matched to a gene: 4. The CDR3 loop is CASSPGGSTNEKLFF. Written as DNA, the CDR3 is TGTGCCAGCAGCCCAGGGGGCTCGACTAATGAAAAACTGTTTTTT.

The genes are TRBV4-2 and TRBJ2-3; TRBD1 is a possible D gene (6 bases). CDR3 size: 14 residues. Germline-derived CDR1 and CDR2 are LGHNA and YNFKEQ. V was shortened by 6 bases and J by 5 bases, with 15 bases between the two germline ends. The CDR3 coding sequence is TGTGCCAGCAGTGGGACACAGGTGGAAGATACGCAGTATTTT. Amino acids: CASSGTQVEDTQYF.

This chain uses TRBV28 with TRBJ2-3; a possible D gene is TRBD2 (7 bases). V shed 6 bases and J shed 4 bases, with 14 bases lying between them. Looked up from germline, CDR1 is MDHEN and CDR2 is SYDVKM. This CDR3 is 14 amino acids long. CDR3: CASRGGGSSDTQYF. CDR3 DNA sequence: TGTGCCAGCAGGGGGGGCGGGAGTTCAGATACGCAGTATTTT.

This chain joins TRBV6-6 and TRBJ1-2; unclear D gene. Trimming removed 2 bases from V and 7 bases from J, with 11 bases in between. Germline CDR1 is MNHNY and CDR2 is SVGAGI (reference sequence). This CDR3 spans 13 amino acids. CDR3 sequence: CASSYRQTSGYTF. In nucleotides, the CDR3 is TGTGCCAGCAGTTACAGACAAACGAGTGGCTACACCTTC.

The J gene is TRBJ1-1, the V gene TRBV6-1, with TRBD1 identical over 7 bases. The junction had 7 bases not matched to a gene; V was cut back by 3 bases and J by 3 bases. This CDR3 comprises 15 residues. In germline, CDR1 is MNHNS, CDR2 SASEGT. CDR3 protein: CASSDGERGHTEAFF. Written as DNA, the CDR3 is TGTGCCAGCAGTGACGGAGAGAGGGGGCACACTGAAGCTTTCTTT.

This clone has only a few counts. The gene calls are TRBV30 and TRBJ2-2, with D possibly matching TRBD2 (6 bases). The CDR3 totals 13 residues. V lost 7 bases and J 6 bases, leaving 15 bases between the germline ends. Germline CDR1 is GTSNPN and CDR2 is SVGIG (reference sequence). The CDR3 here is CALTRRVAGELFF. The CDR3 coding sequence is TGTGCCTTGACTAGGAGGGTCGCCGGGGAGCTGTTTTTT. The entire variable domain, with the rest obtained from reference TRBV30 and TRBJ2-2, is as follows: SQTIHQWPATLVQPVGSPLSLECTVEGTSNPNLYWYRQAAGRGLQLLFYSVGIGQISSEVPQNLSASRPQDRQFILSSKKLLLSDSGFYLCALTRRVAGELFFGEGSRLTVL.

The chain combines TRBV5-1 with TRBJ2-5, with 10 bases lining up with TRBD2. The CDR3 has 15 residues. CDR1 is SGHRS and CDR2 is YFSETQ in the germline V gene. V was pared by 3 bases and J by 0 bases, with 2 bases of the junction left unmatched. CDR3 region: CASSSGTSDQETQYF. CDR3 in DNA: TGCGCCAGCAGCTCCGGGACTAGCGACCAAGAGACCCAGTACTTC.

The chain combines TRBV7-9 with TRBJ1-2; D uncertain. Germline V gene lookup returns CDR1 SEHNR and CDR2 FQNEAQ (reference sequence). This CDR3 contains 14 residues. The V gene lost 1 base and the J gene lost 4 bases, with 10 bases spanning the gap. This CDR3 is CASSLDGELYGYTF. The CDR3, as DNA: TGTGCCAGCAGCTTAGATGGAGAACTCTATGGCTACACCTTC.

CDR3 region: CASSSGTPNSPLHF. The DNA of the CDR3 is TGTGCCAGCAGCTCCGGGACACCTAATTCACCCCTCCACTTT. This chain connects TRBV2 to TRBJ1-6, with D maybe TRBD1 (6 bases). Germline V gives CDR1 SNHLY, CDR2 FYNNEI. The length of the CDR3 is 14 residues. The V end was cut by 6 bases, the J end by 6 bases, with 12 bases between.

The V gene is TRBV5-1, the J gene TRBJ2-5, with D perhaps TRBD1 (6 bases). V lost 3 bases and J lost 2, with 11 bases in between. The CDR3 consists of 14 residues. Germline V gene data show CDR1 as SGHRS and CDR2 as YFSETQ. The CDR3 DNA is TGCGCCAGCAGCTGGGGGACATCACAAGAGACCCAGTACTTC. Its protein is CASSWGTSQETQYF.

J is TRBJ2-7 and V is TRBV5-1; D perhaps matches TRBD1 (5 bases). The germline V and J ends were trimmed by 4 bases and 2 bases, with 10 bases remaining between them. Germline V gene sequence: CDR1 SGHRS, CDR2 YFSETQ. CDR3 length equals 13 residues. The DNA of the CDR3 is TGCGCCAGCAGCAGTGGACAAACCTACGAGCAGTACTTC. As protein: CASSSGQTYEQYF.

This clone was detected ten times or more. The chain's CDR3 is CAIRARDRDTEAFF. CDR3 bases: TGTGCCATCAGGGCCCGGGACAGGGACACTGAAGCTTTCTTT. V is TRBV10-3 and J is TRBJ1-1; 9 positions agree with TRBD1. The CDR3 consists of 14 residues. The ends lost 6 bases at V and 3 bases at J; junction bases unmatched: 5. Germline lookup yields CDR1 ENHRY and CDR2 SYGVKD.

The rearrangement uses TRBV6-1 and TRBJ2-5, with 10 bases lining up with TRBD2. The J call may be incorrect, as the DNA end agrees better with TRBJ2-7. Germline V gives CDR1 MNHNS, CDR2 SASEGT. CDR3 size: 20 residues. CDR3 region: CASSDVLSAGVSGRAYEQYF. The CDR3 DNA reads as TGTGCCAGCAGTGATGTCCTATCGGCAGGGGTAAGCGGGAGGGCCTACGAGCAGTACTTC.

The V and J genes are TRBV4-1 and TRBJ2-3; tentatively, D is TRBD2 (6 bases). The CDR3 is made up of 15 amino acids. V dropped 0 bases and J dropped 3 bases, with 10 bases sitting between them. Germline V gives CDR1 MGHRA, CDR2 YSYEKL. CDR3 sequence: CASSQDGRGTDTQYF. The CDR3 nucleotides read TGCGCCAGCAGCCAAGACGGGAGAGGAACAGATACGCAGTATTTT.

The chain couples TRBV27 to TRBJ2-7; 8 bases line up with TRBD1. V shed 6 bases and J 0 bases; nucleotides not matched to a gene: 4. The CDR3 contains 14 residues. CDR1 is MNHEY and CDR2 is SMNVEV in the germline V gene (reference sequence). Here the CDR3 DNA reads TGTGCCAGCAGGGACAGGGTGAGCTCCTACGAGCAGTACTTC. Amino acids: CASRDRVSSYEQYF.